Listed below are T cell receptor beta chains from one sample, sequenced in a study of T cell responses to AZD1222 COVID-19 vaccine. TCRdb keeps only in-frame clones here, not all; method: immunoSEQ multiplex PCR. This table has more than 95,000 clones, around 89% appearing once. Specimen: peripheral blood, collected on day 0 of AZD1222 vaccination. Receptors originate from an adult in good health. Both conserved end residues are part of each CDR3. The D gene is left open where the match is weak. Clone sizes are given selectively: once, few, many, or a class where the clone is expanded.

CDR3 length	V gene	J gene	D gene	clone size	CDR3 DNA	CDR3 protein
18	TRBV5-1	TRBJ2-5	TRBD2	-	TGCGCCAGCAGCTCTTGGGGCCGCCAAAGACTAGCGGAAGAGACCCAGTACTTC	CASSSWGRQRLAEETQYF
14	TRBV5-1	TRBJ1-2	-	-	TGCGCCAGCAGCCCTGGAGGGTCTAACTATGGCTACACCTTC	CASSPGGSNYGYTF
18	TRBV3-1/TRBV3-2	TRBJ2-1	TRBD2	few	TGTGCCAGCAGCCAAGGGGGCGGGAGTCTTCCCTCGAACAATGAGCAGTTCTTC	CASSQGGGSLPSNNEQFF
14	TRBV6-5	TRBJ1-2	-	-	TGTGCCAGCGGACACTATCCAGCTAACTATGGCTACACCTTC	CASGHYPANYGYTF
16	TRBV7-2	TRBJ1-1	-	-	TGTGCCAGCAGCCAGCAGCGGGGCAGGGGGAACACTGAAGCTTTCTTT	CASSQQRGRGNTEAFF
16	TRBV7-2	TRBJ2-7	-	-	TGTGCCAGCAGCCCACCCCGGTCTGCGGGAACCTACGAGCAGTACTTC	CASSPPRSAGTYEQYF
18	TRBV6-2/TRBV6-3	TRBJ2-7	-	-	TGTGCCAGCAGTTACGACGGGAGACAGCCTTGGATTACTTACGAGCAGTACTTC	CASSYDGRQPWITYEQYF
15	TRBV28	TRBJ2-7	-	-	TGTGCCAGCAGTTTATCGTTGACAGGAGTCTGGGAGCAGTACTTC	CASSLSLTGVWEQYF
15	TRBV7-2	TRBJ1-4	-	-	TGTGCCAGCAGCGACCGGGGGGTCGGGAGCGAAAAACTGTTTTTT	CASSDRGVGSEKLFF
18	TRBV9	TRBJ2-5	TRBD2	-	TGTGCCAGCAGCGTAGGTTCTAGCGGGAGGGCCGAGTACGAGACCCAGTACTTC	CASSVGSSGRAEYETQYF
15	TRBV5-1	TRBJ2-2	-	-	TGCGCCAGCAGCTGGATTAGCGGGAACACCGGGGAGCTGTTTTTT	CASSWISGNTGELFF
17	TRBV7-9	TRBJ2-2	-	once	TGTGCCAGCAGCTCACCCCAGGTGGGCGTAAACACCGGGGAGCTGTTTTTT	CASSSPQVGVNTGELFF
15	TRBV7-2	TRBJ2-7	-	-	TGTGCCAGCAGCTTAGGGGGGCGGGAGCCCTACGAGCAGTACTTC	CASSLGGREPYEQYF
10	TRBV28	TRBJ1-2	-	-	TGTGCCAGCAGTTCCTATGGCTACACCTTC	CASSSYGYTF
12	TRBV29-1	TRBJ2-5	-	-	TGCAGCGTTGACCCGGGAGAAGAGACCCAGTACTTC	CSVDPGEETQYF
13	TRBV29-1	TRBJ1-2	-	-	TGCAGCGTAGAGGGGCCGACCGGCTATGGCTACACCTTC	CSVEGPTGYGYTF
15	TRBV5-4	TRBJ2-2	-	-	TGTGCCAGCTCTAAGGGGGGTCAGTCCTCCGGGGAGCTGTTTTTT	CASSKGGQSSGELFF
14	TRBV6-2/TRBV6-3	TRBJ2-7	-	-	TGTGCCAGCAGTCTCGTTGCCCTGTCCTACGAGCAGTACTTC	CASSLVALSYEQYF
14	TRBV19	TRBJ1-4	TRBD1	-	TGTGCCAGTACCAACAGGGGGCCAAATGAAAAACTGTTTTTT	CASTNRGPNEKLFF
14	TRBV25-1	TRBJ2-5	-	-	TGTGCCAGCAGTGAATCGGGCAGAGGGGAGACCCAGTACTTC	CASSESGRGETQYF
15	TRBV19	TRBJ1-2	TRBD1	-	TGTGCCAGTAGTCTGGACAGGGCGAAAGACTATGGCTACACCTTC	CASSLDRAKDYGYTF
13	TRBV28	TRBJ1-4	-	-	TGTGCCAGCTTGAGTGGGTCTTGGGAAAAACTGTTTTTT	CASLSGSWEKLFF
15	TRBV6-5	TRBJ2-7	TRBD2	-	TGTGCCAGCAGTTATGGCGGGAGGCATACTTACGAGCAGTACTTC	CASSYGGRHTYEQYF
14	TRBV4-2	TRBJ2-1	TRBD2	-	TGTGCCAGCAGCCTCGGGGGGGCCGACAATGAGCAGTTCTTC	CASSLGGADNEQFF
15	TRBV6-5	TRBJ1-6	-	once	TGTGCCAGCAGTTACTCGCCAGGGGATAATTCACCCCTCCACTTT	CASSYSPGDNSPLHF
15	TRBV21-1	TRBJ1-4	-	-	TGTGCCAGCAGCACGAAGGGGGGAGGTAATGAAAAACTGTTTTTT	CASSTKGGGNEKLFF
16	TRBV28	TRBJ1-5	-	-	TGTGCCAGCAGTTTGGTGCAGGGAGCACTGAATCAGCCCCAGCATTTT	CASSLVQGALNQPQHF
16	TRBV7-2	TRBJ2-2	-	-	TGTGCCAGCAGCTTAGTGTTTGCAGCGAACACCGGGGAGCTGTTTTTT	CASSLVFAANTGELFF
15	TRBV11-2	TRBJ1-6	TRBD1	-	TGTGCCAGCGGGAACAGGGGGCGTGGGAATTCACCCCTCCACTTT	CASGNRGRGNSPLHF
16	TRBV9	TRBJ1-4	-	few	TGTGCCAGCAGCGTTCTAGGTGGTGCAACTAATGAAAAACTGTTTTTT	CASSVLGGATNEKLFF
14	TRBV7-2	TRBJ1-2	TRBD1	-	TGTGCCAGCAGCTTCGGACAGGGCCACTATGGCTACACCTTC	CASSFGQGHYGYTF
18	TRBV6-2/TRBV6-3	TRBJ1-5	TRBD1	-	TGTGCCAGCAGTTACTCGGACAGGGGGTTGGTAGGCAATCAGCCCCAGCATTTT	CASSYSDRGLVGNQPQHF
13	TRBV6-5	TRBJ1-2	TRBD1	-	TGTGCCAGCAGTAGCAATACAGGGGGTGGCTACACCTTC	CASSSNTGGGYTF
16	TRBV5-1	TRBJ2-3	-	-	TGCGCCAGCAGCAGCGCCCCCGGGGGCGTCACAGATACGCAGTATTTT	CASSSAPGGVTDTQYF
12	TRBV18	TRBJ2-3	-	-	TGTGCCAGCTCACCGGTCACAGATACGCAGTATTTT	CASSPVTDTQYF
15	TRBV7-9	TRBJ2-7	-	once	TGTGCCAGCAGCCCGCACACCGGGATCTCCTACGAGCAGTACTTC	CASSPHTGISYEQYF
15	TRBV5-6	TRBJ2-2	-	once	TGTGCCAGCAGCTTAATGGTCTTAGGCACCGGGGAGCTGTTTTTT	CASSLMVLGTGELFF
16	TRBV5-1	TRBJ1-3	-	-	TGCGCCAGCAGCTTTTTCGGTTTTCGCTCTGGAAACACCATATATTTT	CASSFFGFRSGNTIYF
16	TRBV7-9	TRBJ2-1	TRBD2	-	TGTGCCAGCAGCTTAGCCCTAGCGGGGGTCTACAATGAGCAGTTCTTC	CASSLALAGVYNEQFF
14	TRBV24-1	TRBJ1-2	TRBD1	once	TGTGCCACCAGCTACCGGGACAGGGTAGTTGGCTACACCTTC	CATSYRDRVVGYTF
17	TRBV19	TRBJ1-5	-	-	TGTGCCAGTAGTATAGAACAGGGCTGGATAGGCAATCAGCCCCAGCATTTT	CASSIEQGWIGNQPQHF
18	TRBV6-2/TRBV6-3	TRBJ2-2	TRBD2	-	TGTGCCAGCAGTTACAGACTACTAGCGGGGGGCCCCACCGGGGAGCTGTTTTTT	CASSYRLLAGGPTGELFF
13	TRBV30	TRBJ1-2	-	-	TGTGCCTGGAGCCGAGACAGACCCTATGGCTACACCTTC	CAWSRDRPYGYTF
16	TRBV6-1	TRBJ1-6	TRBD1	-	TGTGCCAGCAGTGAAGCTGGGGACAGATTTAATTCACCCCTCCACTTT	CASSEAGDRFNSPLHF
15	TRBV30	TRBJ1-5	TRBD1	-	TGTGCCTGGAGTGCCCCAGACAGGGCGATAGGACCCCAGCATTTT	CAWSAPDRAIGPQHF
14	TRBV7-9	TRBJ2-1	-	-	TGTGCCAGCAGCCATGGGCAGGGGTACAATGAGCAGTTCTTC	CASSHGQGYNEQFF
13	TRBV28	TRBJ1-5	-	-	TGTGCCAGCAGTTTTGCCGGGACCCAGCCCCAGCATTTT	CASSFAGTQPQHF
16	TRBV4-2	TRBJ1-1	-	-	TGTGCCAGCAGCCAAGAAAGGGCTCAAATGAACACTGAAGCTTTCTTT	CASSQERAQMNTEAFF
16	TRBV18	TRBJ1-5	TRBD1	-	TGTGCCAGCTCATCGGGACAGGGGGCAAGCAATCAGCCCCAGCATTTT	CASSSGQGASNQPQHF
15	TRBV9	TRBJ2-1	-	-	TGTGCCAGCAGCGTAGGGCAAGGCTCCTACAATGAGCAGTTCTTC	CASSVGQGSYNEQFF
16	TRBV6-2/TRBV6-3	TRBJ2-5	TRBD2	-	TGTGCCAGCAGTGTGGGACTAGCGGGAGGTCAAGAGACCCAGTACTTC	CASSVGLAGGQETQYF
12	TRBV18	TRBJ2-3	-	-	TGTGCCAGCTCACGGTACGGGGATACGCAGTATTTT	CASSRYGDTQYF
15	TRBV4-2	TRBJ1-5	-	-	TGTGCCAGCAGCCGGTACGTGGAGGGCAATCAGCCCCAGCATTTT	CASSRYVEGNQPQHF
16	TRBV15	TRBJ1-2	-	-	TGTGCCACCAGCAGAGGCAGCGCCGAATCTAACTATGGCTACACCTTC	CATSRGSAESNYGYTF
12	TRBV7-9	TRBJ1-1	-	-	TGTGCCAGCAGCAGAGTTGGGACTGAAGCTTTCTTT	CASSRVGTEAFF
15	TRBV7-8	TRBJ1-1	-	-	TGTGCCAGCAGCTTACTATGGGGGGCGAACACTGAAGCTTTCTTT	CASSLLWGANTEAFF
18	TRBV6-2/TRBV6-3	TRBJ2-7	TRBD2	-	TGTGCCAGCAGTTCACTGACTAGCGGGGGGTACACCGCCTACGAGCAGTACTTC	CASSSLTSGGYTAYEQYF
13	TRBV30	TRBJ1-1	-	-	TGTGCCTGGAGGCGGGGGTTAAACACTGAAGCTTTCTTT	CAWRRGLNTEAFF